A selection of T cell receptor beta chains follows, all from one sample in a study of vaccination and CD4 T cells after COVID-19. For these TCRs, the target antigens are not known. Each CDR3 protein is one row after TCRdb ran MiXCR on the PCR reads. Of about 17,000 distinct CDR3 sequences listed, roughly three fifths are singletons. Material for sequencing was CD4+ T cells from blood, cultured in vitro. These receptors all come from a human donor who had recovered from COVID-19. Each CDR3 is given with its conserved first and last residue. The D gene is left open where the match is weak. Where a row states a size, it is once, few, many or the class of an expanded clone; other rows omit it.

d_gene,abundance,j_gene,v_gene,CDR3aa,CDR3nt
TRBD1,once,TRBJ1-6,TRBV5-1,CASSTRDRANSPLHF,TGCGCCAGCAGCACCCGGGACAGGGCTAATTCACCCCTCCACTTT
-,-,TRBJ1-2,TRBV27,CASSLSGTYGYTF,TGTGCCAGCAGTTTATCAGGGACCTATGGCTACACCTTC
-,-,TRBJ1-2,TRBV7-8,CASSLARQPIYGYTF,TGTGCCAGCAGCTTAGCGCGACAGCCCATCTATGGCTACACCTTC
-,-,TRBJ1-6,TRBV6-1,CANFSGTTYNSPLHF,TGTGCCAACTTCAGCGGAACGACCTATAATTCACCCCTCCACTTT
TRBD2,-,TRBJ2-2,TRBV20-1,CSARGGWGPGELFF,TGCAGTGCTAGGGGGGGGTGGGGTCCCGGGGAGCTGTTTTTT
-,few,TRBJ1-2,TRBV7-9,CASSLGVTYGYTF,TGTGCCAGCAGCTTGGGGGTGACCTATGGCTACACCTTC
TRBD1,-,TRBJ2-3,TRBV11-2,CASSPHQGQGGLGTQYF,TGTGCCAGCAGCCCACACCAGGGACAGGGGGGATTGGGTACGCAGTATTTT
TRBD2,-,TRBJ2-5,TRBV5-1,CASSRSGRDQETQYF,TGCGCCAGCAGCCGTAGCGGGAGGGACCAAGAGACCCAGTACTTC
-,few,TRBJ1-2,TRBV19,CASSYAAFYGYTF,TGTGCCAGTAGTTATGCGGCATTTTATGGCTACACCTTC
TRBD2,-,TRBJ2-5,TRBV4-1,CASSQVGLAGGKTQYF,TGCGCCAGCAGCCAAGTGGGACTAGCGGGGGGGAAGACCCAGTACTTC
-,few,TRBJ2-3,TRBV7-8,CASSRPGGAGTDTQYF,TGTGCCAGCAGCCGCCCCGGTGGGGCGGGCACAGATACGCAGTATTTT
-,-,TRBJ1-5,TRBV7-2,CASSLRQGTWPQHF,TGTGCCAGCAGCTTACGGCAGGGTACGTGGCCCCAGCATTTT
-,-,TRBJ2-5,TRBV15,CATSRAPEETQYF,TGTGCCACCAGCAGAGCCCCCGAAGAGACCCAGTACTTC
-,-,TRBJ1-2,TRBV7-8,CASSLLRVPSYGYTF,TGTGCCAGCAGCTTGCTCCGGGTCCCGTCGTATGGCTACACCTTC
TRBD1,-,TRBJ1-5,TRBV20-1,CSATDDRGGYSNQPQHF,TGCAGTGCAACGGACGACAGGGGGGGTTATAGCAATCAGCCCCAGCATTTT
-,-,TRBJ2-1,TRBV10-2,CASFLNEQFF,TGCGCCAGCTTCCTCAATGAGCAGTTCTTC
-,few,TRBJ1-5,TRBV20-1,CSANRDSNQPQHF,TGCAGTGCTAACCGGGACAGCAATCAGCCCCAGCATTTT
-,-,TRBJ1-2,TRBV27,CASKPNRDPNLNYGYTF,TGTGCCAGCAAACCTAACAGGGACCCCAACCTTAACTATGGCTACACCTTC
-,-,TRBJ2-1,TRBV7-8,CASSTIGGRIWEQFF,TGTGCCAGCAGCACCATAGGGGGGCGGATTTGGGAGCAGTTCTTC
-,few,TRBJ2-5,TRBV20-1,CSATDSRQETQYF,TGCAGTGCTACTGATTCCCGACAAGAGACCCAGTACTTC
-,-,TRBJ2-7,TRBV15,CATSRETGYEQYF,TGTGCCACCAGCAGGGAAACAGGGTACGAGCAGTACTTC
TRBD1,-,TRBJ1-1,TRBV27,CASSLSPQDRGRGSEAFF,TGTGCCAGCAGTTTATCCCCTCAGGACAGGGGGCGCGGATCTGAAGCTTTCTTT
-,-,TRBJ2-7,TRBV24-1,CATGGHEQYF,TGTGCCACCGGGGGCCACGAGCAGTACTTC
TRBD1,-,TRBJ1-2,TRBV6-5,CASSYSGQEIDYGYTF,TGTGCCAGCAGTTACTCCGGACAGGAGATTGACTATGGCTACACCTTC
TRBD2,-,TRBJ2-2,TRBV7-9,CASSLGASGGPLNTGELFF,TGTGCCAGCAGCTTAGGGGCTAGCGGGGGACCCCTGAACACCGGGGAGCTGTTTTTT
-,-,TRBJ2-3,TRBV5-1,CASSTIPGQRNTQYF,TGCGCCAGCAGCACGATACCGGGTCAGCGAAATACGCAGTATTTT
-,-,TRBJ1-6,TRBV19,CASSGPGALHF,TGTGCCAGTTCCGGCCCAGGAGCCCTCCACTTT
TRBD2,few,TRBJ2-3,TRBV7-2,CASSFRGGPGSLRTDTQYF,TGTGCCAGCAGCTTCCGGGGGGGGCCAGGGTCCCTCCGCACAGATACGCAGTATTTT
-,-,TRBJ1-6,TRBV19,CASREGNYNSPLHF,TGTGCCAGTAGGGAGGGGAACTATAATTCACCCCTCCACTTT